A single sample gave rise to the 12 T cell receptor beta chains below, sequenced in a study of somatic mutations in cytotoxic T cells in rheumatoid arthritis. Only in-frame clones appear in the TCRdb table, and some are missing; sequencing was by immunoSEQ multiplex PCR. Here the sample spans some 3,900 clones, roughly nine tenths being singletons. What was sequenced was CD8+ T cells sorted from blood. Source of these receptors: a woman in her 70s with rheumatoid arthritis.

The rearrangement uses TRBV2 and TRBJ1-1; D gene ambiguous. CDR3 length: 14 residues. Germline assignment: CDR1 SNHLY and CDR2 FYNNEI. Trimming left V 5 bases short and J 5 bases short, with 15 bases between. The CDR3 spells CASSKYGGRTEAFF. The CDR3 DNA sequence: TGTGCCAGCAGTAAATATGGTGGTCGGACTGAAGCTTTCTTT.

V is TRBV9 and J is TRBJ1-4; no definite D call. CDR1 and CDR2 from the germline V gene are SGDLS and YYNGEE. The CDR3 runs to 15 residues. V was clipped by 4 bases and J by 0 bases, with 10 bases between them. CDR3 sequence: CASSPLGTTNEKLFF. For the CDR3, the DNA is TGTGCCAGCAGCCCCCTCGGGACAACTAATGAAAAACTGTTTTTT.

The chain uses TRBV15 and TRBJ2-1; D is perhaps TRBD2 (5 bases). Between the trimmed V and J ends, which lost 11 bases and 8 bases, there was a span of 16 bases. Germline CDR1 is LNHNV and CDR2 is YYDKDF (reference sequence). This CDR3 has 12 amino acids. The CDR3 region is CAARGEEDEQFF. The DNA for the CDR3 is TGTGCCGCCCGGGGTGAAGAGGATGAGCAGTTCTTC.

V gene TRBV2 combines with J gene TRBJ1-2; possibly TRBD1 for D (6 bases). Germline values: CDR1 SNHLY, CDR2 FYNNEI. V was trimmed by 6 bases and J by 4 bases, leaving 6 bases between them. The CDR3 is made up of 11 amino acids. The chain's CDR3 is CASRDSYGYTF. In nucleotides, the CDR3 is TGTGCCAGCAGGGACAGCTATGGCTACACCTTC.

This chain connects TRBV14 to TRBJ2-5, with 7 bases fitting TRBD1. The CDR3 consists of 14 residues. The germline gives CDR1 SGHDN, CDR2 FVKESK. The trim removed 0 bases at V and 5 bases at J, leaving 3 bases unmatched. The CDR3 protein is CASSQETGRETQYF. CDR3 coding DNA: TGTGCCAGCAGCCAAGAGACAGGGCGGGAGACCCAGTACTTC.

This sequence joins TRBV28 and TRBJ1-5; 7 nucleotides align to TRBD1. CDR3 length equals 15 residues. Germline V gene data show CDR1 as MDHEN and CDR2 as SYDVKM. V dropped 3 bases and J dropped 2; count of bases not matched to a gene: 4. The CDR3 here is CASSLFRGGNQPQHF. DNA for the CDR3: TGTGCCAGCAGTTTGTTCAGGGGGGGCAATCAGCCCCAGCATTTT.

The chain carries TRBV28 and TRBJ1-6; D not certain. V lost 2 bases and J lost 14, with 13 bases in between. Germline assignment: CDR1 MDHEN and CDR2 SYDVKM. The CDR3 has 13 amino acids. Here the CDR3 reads CASSLPGSGALHF. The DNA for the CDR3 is TGTGCCAGCAGTTTACCGGGGAGTGGGGCCCTCCACTTT.

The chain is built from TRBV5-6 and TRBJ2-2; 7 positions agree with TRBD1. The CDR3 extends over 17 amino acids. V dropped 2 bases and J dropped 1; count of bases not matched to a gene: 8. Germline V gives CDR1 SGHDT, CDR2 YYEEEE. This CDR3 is CASSFLIGTENTGELFF. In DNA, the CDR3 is TGTGCCAGCAGCTTCCTAATTGGGACAGAGAACACCGGGGAGCTGTTTTTT.

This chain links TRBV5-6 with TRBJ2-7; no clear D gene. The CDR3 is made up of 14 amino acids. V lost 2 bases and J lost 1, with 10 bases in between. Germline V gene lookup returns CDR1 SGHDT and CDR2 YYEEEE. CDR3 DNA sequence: TGTGCCAGCAGCTTATCCCCCCCGTCCTACGAGCAGTACTTC. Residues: CASSLSPPSYEQYF. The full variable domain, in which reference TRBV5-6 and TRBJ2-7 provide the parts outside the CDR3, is DAGVTQSPTHLIKTRGQQVTLRCSPKSGHDTVSWYQQALGQGPQFIFQYYEEEERQRGNFPDRFSGHQFPNYSSELNVNALLLGDSALYLCASSLSPPSYEQYFGPGTRLTVT.

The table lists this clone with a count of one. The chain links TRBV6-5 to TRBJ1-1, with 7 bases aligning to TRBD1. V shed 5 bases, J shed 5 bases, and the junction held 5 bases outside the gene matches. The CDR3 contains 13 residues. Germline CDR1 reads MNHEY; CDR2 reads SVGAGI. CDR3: CASSGLRGTEAFF. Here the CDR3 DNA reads TGTGCCAGCAGTGGTCTCAGGGGGACTGAAGCTTTCTTT.

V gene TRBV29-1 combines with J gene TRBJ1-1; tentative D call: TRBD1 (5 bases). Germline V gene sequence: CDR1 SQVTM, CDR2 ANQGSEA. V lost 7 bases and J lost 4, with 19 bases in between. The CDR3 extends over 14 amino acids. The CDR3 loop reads CSARGVGGSTEAFF. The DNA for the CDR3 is TGCAGCGCTAGGGGTGTTGGGGGGAGCACTGAAGCTTTCTTT. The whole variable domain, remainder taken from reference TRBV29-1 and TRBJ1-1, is SAVISQKPSRDICQRGTSLTIQCQVDSQVTMMFWYRQQPGQSLTLIATANQGSEATYESGFVIDKFPISRPNLTFSTLTVSNMSPEDSSIYLCSARGVGGSTEAFFGQGTRLTVV.

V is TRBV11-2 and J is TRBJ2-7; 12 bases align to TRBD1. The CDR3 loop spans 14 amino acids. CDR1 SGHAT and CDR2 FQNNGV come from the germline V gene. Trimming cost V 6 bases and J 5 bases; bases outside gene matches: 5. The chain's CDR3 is CASSRDRGRNEQYF. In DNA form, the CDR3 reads TGTGCCAGCAGTAGGGACAGGGGGCGGAACGAGCAGTACTTC.